A single sample gave rise to the 9 T cell receptor beta chains below, sequenced in a study of early stage breast cancer tumors. TCRdb keeps only in-frame clones here, not all; method: immunoSEQ multiplex PCR. The sample yields approximately 20,000 clones, more than 70% seen once. Sequenced: blood. These receptors were obtained from a person aged 65-85 years with breast cancer.

The chain couples TRBV5-8 to TRBJ1-6; 9 positions match TRBD1. Looked up from germline, CDR1 is SGHTS and CDR2 is YDEGEE. This CDR3 has 13 residues. V lost 5 bases to trimming and J lost 8 bases; unmatched junction nucleotides: 2. CDR3 DNA sequence: TGTGCCAGCAGAGGACAGGGGTATTCACCCCTCCACTTT. Protein product: CASRGQGYSPLHF.

V gene TRBV14 combines with J gene TRBJ2-2, with a tentative D call TRBD2 (5 bases). V dropped 4 bases and J dropped 5 bases, with 8 bases sitting between them. Germline CDR1 and CDR2: SGHDN and FVKESK. This CDR3 is 13 amino acids long. Here the CDR3 reads CASSLRETGELFF. CDR3 bases: TGTGCCAGCAGCCTGAGGGAGACCGGGGAGCTGTTTTTT.

The gene calls are TRBV5-6 and TRBJ2-3, with 10 bases that match TRBD2. The CDR3 contains 15 residues. The germline V gene encodes CDR1 SGHDT and CDR2 YYEEEE. V dropped 1 base and J dropped 5; count of bases not matched to a gene: 4. The CDR3 DNA reads as TGTGCCAGCAGCTTGACTAGCGGGGTGGTAGATACGCAGTATTTT. Translating it yields CASSLTSGVVDTQYF.

The chain recombines TRBV2 with TRBJ1-1, with a weak D call TRBD1 (5 bases). Germline assignment: CDR1 SNHLY and CDR2 FYNNEI. This CDR3 has 13 amino acids. Trimming pared 7 bases from V and 0 bases from J, leaving 9 bases between. The CDR3 region is CASTGQMNTEAFF. CDR3 in DNA: TGTGCCAGCACCGGACAAATGAACACTGAAGCTTTCTTT.

In nucleotides, the CDR3 is TGTGCCAGTGGTGCACTTGGTACAGCCGTTATTAATAATTCACCCCTCCACTTT. Translation gives CASGALGTAVINNSPLHF. The V and J genes are TRBV19 and TRBJ1-6; D is uncertain. This CDR3 has 18 residues. The germline V gene encodes CDR1 LNHDA and CDR2 SQIVND (reference sequence). Trimming removed 8 bases from V and 5 bases from J, with 25 bases in between.

The genes are TRBV4-2 and TRBJ2-2, with TRBD2 identical over 10 bases. The CDR3 length is 17 residues. The junction had 8 bases not matched to a gene; V was cut back by 0 bases and J by 7 bases. Germline V CDR1 and CDR2: LGHNA, YNFKEQ. CDR3 in amino acids: CASSQEGQRGGSGELFF. The DNA for the CDR3 is TGTGCCAGCAGCCAAGAAGGTCAGCGGGGGGGCAGCGGGGAGCTGTTTTTT.

This chain links TRBV5-1 with TRBJ2-2; 10 bases are shared with TRBD2. V lost 2 bases to trimming and J lost 7 bases; unmatched junction nucleotides: 5. CDR3 length: 15 amino acids. The germline CDR1 and CDR2 sequences are SGHRS and YFSETQ. CDR3 sequence reads: CASSLRTSGDGELFF. The DNA of the CDR3 is TGCGCCAGCAGCTTAAGGACTAGCGGAGACGGGGAGCTGTTTTTT.

This clone has more than one count but fewer than ten. The V gene is TRBV19, the J gene TRBJ1-5; tentative D call: TRBD1 (5 bases). The V and J ends lost 4 bases and 6 bases respectively, with 16 bases between them. Per the germline V gene, CDR1 is LNHDA and CDR2 is SQIVND (reference sequence). This CDR3 is 15 amino acids long. The CDR3 reads CASSTPGGAGQPQHF. CDR3 DNA sequence: TGTGCCAGTAGTACCCCGGGGGGAGCGGGTCAGCCCCAGCATTTT. The complete variable domain, with remaining parts taken from reference TRBV19 and TRBJ1-5, reads DGGITQSPKYLFRKEGQNVTLSCEQNLNHDAMYWYRQDPGQGLRLIYYSQIVNDFQKGDIAEGYSVSREKKESFPLTVTSAQKNPTAFYLCASSTPGGAGQPQHFGDGTRLSIL.

This rearrangement joins TRBV5-4 to TRBJ1-4; 7 bases are a match to TRBD1. Germline loops: CDR1 SGHNT, CDR2 YYREEE (reference sequence). The junction had 6 bases not matched to a gene; V was cut back by 2 bases and J by 5 bases. This CDR3 spans 15 amino acids. The CDR3 DNA reads TGTGCCAGCAGCTTTTCTTCAGGGGGGAATGAAAAACTGTTTTTT. Protein product: CASSFSSGGNEKLFF.